This T cell receptor beta chain was identified during a study of shared clonotypes between healthy human individuals. A deep-level run was used for the assay. TCRdb keeps only in-frame clones here, not all; method: immunoSEQ multiplex PCR. The table shows just over 2,000,000 clones, with 85% to 95% occurring only once. There were no recent acute infections or vaccinations among the donors, who were healthy HIV-negative adults. Study-wide findings and caveats: On the whole, naive subsets had larger estimated richness than memory subsets had.

Turning to this clone: The antigen remains unidentified.

The CDR3 contains 16 residues. This receptor was obtained from a man in his late teens or twenties in good health. The genes are TRBV21-1 and TRBJ2-2; the D call TRBD2 from the table was never checked on the DNA. TRBV21-1 is noted as a pseudogene. The sequencing input was naive CD4+ T cells sorted from blood. The subset: CD45RA+ positively selected. CDR3 nucleotides: TGTGCCAGCAGCCCTACTAGCGGGGAGAACACCGGGGAGCTGTTTTTT. Its translation: CASSPTSGENTGELFF.